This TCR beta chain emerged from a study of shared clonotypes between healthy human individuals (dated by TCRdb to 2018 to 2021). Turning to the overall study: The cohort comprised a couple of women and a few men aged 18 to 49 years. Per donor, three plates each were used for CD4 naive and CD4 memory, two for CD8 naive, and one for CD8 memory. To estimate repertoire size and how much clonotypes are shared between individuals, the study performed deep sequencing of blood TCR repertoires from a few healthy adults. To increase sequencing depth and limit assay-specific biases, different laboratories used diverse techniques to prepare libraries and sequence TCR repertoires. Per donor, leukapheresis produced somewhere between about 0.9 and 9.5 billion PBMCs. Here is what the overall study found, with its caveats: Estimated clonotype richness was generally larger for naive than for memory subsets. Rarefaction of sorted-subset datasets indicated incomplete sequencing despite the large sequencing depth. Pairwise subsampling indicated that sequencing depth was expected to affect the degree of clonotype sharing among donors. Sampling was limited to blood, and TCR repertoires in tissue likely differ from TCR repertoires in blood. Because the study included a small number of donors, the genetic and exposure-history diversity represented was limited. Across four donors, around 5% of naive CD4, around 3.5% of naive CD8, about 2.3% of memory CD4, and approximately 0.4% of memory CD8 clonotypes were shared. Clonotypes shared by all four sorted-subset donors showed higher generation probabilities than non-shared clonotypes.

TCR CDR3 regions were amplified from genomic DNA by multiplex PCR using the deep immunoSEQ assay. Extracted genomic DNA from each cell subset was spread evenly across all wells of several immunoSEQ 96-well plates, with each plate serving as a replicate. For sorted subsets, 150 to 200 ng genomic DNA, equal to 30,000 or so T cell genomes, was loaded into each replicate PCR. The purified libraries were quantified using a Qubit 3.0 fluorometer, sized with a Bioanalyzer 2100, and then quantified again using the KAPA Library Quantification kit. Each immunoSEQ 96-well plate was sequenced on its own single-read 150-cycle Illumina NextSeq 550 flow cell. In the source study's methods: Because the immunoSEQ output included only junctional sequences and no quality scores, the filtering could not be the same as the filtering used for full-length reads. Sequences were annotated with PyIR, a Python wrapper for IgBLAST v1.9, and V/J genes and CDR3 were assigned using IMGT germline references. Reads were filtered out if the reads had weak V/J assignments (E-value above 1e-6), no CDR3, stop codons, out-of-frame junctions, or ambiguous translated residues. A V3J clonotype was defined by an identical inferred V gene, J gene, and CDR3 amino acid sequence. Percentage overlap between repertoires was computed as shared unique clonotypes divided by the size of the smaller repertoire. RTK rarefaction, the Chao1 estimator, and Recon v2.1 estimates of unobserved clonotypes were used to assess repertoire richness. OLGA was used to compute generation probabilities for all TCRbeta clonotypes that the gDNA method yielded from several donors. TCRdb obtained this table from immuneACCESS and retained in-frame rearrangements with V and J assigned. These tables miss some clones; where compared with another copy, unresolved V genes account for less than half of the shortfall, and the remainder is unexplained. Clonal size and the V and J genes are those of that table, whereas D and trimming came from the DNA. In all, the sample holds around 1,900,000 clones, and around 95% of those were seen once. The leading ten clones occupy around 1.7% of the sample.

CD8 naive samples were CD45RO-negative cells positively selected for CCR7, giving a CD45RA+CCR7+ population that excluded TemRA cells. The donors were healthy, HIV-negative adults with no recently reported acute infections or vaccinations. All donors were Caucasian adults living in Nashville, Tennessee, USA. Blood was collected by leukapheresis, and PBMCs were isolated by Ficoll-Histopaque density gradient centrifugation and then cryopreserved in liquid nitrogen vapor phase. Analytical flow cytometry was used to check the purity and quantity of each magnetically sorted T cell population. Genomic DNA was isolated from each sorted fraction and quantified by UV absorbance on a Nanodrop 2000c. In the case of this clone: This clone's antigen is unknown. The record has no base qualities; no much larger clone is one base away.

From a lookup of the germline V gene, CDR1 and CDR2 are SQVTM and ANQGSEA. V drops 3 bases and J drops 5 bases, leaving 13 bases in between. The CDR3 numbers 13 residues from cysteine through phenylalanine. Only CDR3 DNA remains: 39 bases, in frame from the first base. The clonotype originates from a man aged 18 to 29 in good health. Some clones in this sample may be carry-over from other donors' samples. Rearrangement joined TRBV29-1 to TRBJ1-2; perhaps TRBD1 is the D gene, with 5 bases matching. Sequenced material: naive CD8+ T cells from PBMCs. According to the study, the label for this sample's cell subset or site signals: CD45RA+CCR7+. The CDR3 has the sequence CSVEVPGRYGYTF. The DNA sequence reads TGCAGCGTTGAGGTGCCAGGGAGGTATGGCTACACCTTC.